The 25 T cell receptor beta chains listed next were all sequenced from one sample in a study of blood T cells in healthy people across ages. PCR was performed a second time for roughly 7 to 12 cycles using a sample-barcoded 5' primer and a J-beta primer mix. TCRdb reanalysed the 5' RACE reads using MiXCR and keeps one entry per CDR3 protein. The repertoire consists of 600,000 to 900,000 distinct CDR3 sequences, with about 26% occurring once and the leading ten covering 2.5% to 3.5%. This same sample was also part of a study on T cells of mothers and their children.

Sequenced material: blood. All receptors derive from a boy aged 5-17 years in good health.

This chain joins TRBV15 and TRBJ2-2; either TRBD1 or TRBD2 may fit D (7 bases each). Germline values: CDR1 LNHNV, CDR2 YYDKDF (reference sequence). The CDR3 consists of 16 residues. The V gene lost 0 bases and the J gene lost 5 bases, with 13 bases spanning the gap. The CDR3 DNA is TGTGCCACCAGCAGAGACCCCAGGGGGGGAACCGGGGAGCTGTTTTTT. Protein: CATSRDPRGGTGELFF.

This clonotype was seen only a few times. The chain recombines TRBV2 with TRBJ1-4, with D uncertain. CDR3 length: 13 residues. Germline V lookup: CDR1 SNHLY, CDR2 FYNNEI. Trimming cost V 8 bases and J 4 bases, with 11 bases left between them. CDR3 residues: CASGRENNEKLFF. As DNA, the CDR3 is TGTGCCAGCGGCCGGGAGAATAATGAAAAACTGTTTTTT. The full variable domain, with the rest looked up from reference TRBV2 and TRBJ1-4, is EPEVTQTPSHQVTQMGQEVILRCVPISNHLYFYWYRQILGQKVEFLVSFYNNEISEKSEIFDDQFSVERPDGSNFTLKIRSTKLEDSAMYFCASGRENNEKLFFGSGTQLSVL.

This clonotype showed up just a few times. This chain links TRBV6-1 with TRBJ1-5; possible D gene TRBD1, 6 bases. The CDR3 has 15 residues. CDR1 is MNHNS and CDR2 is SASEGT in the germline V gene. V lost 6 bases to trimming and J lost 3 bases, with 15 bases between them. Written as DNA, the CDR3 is TGTGCCAGCAGCAGGTCGGACAGTTACAATCAGCCCCAGCATTTT. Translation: CASSRSDSYNQPQHF.

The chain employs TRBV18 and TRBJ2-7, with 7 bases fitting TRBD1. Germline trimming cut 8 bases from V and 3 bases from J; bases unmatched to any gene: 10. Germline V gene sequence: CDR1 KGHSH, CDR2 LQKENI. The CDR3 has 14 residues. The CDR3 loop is CASALYRDSYEQYF. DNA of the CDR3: TGTGCCAGCGCACTTTACCGGGACAGCTACGAGCAGTACTTC.

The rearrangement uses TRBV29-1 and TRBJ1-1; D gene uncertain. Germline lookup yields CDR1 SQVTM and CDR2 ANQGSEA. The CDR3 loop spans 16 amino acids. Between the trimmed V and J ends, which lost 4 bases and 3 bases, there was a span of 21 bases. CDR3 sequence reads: CSVAGGPRPRDTEAFF. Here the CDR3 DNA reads TGCAGCGTTGCTGGTGGACCGAGGCCCCGTGACACTGAAGCTTTCTTT.

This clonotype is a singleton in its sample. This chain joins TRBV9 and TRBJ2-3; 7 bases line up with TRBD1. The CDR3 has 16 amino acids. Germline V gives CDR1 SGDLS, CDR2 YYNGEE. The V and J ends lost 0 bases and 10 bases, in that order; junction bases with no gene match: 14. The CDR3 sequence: CASSVADRAHKDAQYF. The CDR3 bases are TGTGCCAGCAGCGTAGCTGACAGGGCCCACAAGGATGCGCAGTATTTT.

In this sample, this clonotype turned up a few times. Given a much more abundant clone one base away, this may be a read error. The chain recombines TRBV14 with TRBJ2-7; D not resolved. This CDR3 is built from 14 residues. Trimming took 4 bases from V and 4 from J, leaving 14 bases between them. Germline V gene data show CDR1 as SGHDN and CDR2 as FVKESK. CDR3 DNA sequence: TGTGCCAGCAGCCCTATAAGGTCCCCTTACGAGCAGTACTTC. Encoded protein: CASSPIRSPYEQYF. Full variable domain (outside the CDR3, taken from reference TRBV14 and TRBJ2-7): EAGVTQFPSHSVIEKGQTVTLRCDPISGHDNLYWYRRVMGKEIKFLLHFVKESKQDESGMPNNRFLAERTGGTYSTLKVQPAELEDSGVYFCASSPIRSPYEQYFGPGTRLTVT.

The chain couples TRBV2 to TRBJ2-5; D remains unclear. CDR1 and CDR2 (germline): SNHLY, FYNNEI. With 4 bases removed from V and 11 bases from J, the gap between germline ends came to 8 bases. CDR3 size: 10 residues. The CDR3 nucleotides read TGTGCCAGCAGTGGTTATGAGCAGTACTTC. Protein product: CASSGYEQYF.

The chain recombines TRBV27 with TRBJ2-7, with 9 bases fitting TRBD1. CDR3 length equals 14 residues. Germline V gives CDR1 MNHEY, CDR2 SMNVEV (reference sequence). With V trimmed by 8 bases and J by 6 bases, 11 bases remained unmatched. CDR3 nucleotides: TGTGCCAGCGCGATCGGACAGGGGATAAGCGAGCAGTACTTC. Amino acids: CASAIGQGISEQYF.

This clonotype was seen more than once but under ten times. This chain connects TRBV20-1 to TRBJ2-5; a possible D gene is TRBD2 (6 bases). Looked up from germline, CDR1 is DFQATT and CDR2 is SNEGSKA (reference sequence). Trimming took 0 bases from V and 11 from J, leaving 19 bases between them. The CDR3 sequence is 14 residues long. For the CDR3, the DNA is TGCAGTGCTAGAGATCTTGCGGTCGGGGGTGAGCAGTACTTC. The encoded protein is CSARDLAVGGEQYF.

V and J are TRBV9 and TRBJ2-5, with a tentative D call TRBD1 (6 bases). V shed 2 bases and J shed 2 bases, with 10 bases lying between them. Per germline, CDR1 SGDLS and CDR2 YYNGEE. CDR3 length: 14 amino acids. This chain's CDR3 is CASSVPDSQETQYF. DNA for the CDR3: TGTGCCAGCAGCGTCCCGGACAGTCAAGAGACCCAGTACTTC.

Here the CDR3 DNA reads TGTGCCAGCAGTCTAGGGGCCCCCTACGAGCAGTACTTC. Translation gives CASSLGAPYEQYF. J is TRBJ2-7 and V is TRBV12-3 or TRBV12-4, with D possibly TRBD1 on 5 matching bases. The CDR3 has 13 amino acids. The germline V and J ends were trimmed by 5 bases and 2 bases, with 10 bases remaining between them.

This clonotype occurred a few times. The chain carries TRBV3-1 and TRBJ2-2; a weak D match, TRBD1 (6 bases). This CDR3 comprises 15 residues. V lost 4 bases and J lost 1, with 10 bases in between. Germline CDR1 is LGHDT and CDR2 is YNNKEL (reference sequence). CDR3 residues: CASSLGHQNTGELFF. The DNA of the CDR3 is TGTGCCAGCAGCCTGGGACACCAGAACACCGGGGAGCTGTTTTTT.

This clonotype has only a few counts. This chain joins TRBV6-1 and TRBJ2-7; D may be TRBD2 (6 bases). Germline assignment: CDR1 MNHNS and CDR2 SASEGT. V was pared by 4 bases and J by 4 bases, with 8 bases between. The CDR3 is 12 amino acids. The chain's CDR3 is CASSGDLYEQYF. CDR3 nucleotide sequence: TGTGCCAGCAGTGGGGACTTATACGAGCAGTACTTC.

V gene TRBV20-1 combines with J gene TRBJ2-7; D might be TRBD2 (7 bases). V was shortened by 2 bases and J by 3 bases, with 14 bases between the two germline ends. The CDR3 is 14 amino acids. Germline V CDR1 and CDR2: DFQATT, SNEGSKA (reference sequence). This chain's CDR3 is CSARPWRGLYEQYF. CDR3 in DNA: TGCAGTGCTAGACCCTGGCGGGGGCTCTACGAGCAGTACTTC.

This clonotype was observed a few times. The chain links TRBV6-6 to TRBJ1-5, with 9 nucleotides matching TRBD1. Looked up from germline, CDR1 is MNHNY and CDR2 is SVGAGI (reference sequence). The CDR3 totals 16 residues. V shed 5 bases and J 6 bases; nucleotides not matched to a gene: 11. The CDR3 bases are TGTGCCAGCAGTCCATCTACAGGGGGCTCGGGTCAGCCCCAGCATTTT. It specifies CASSPSTGGSGQPQHF.

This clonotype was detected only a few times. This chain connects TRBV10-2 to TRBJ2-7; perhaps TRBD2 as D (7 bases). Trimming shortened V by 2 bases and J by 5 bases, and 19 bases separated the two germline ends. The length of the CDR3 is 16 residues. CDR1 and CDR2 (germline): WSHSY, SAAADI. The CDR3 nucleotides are TGCGCCAGCAGTGAGACCTCTTGGGGGGGGCTCGACGAGCAGTACTTC. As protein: CASSETSWGGLDEQYF.

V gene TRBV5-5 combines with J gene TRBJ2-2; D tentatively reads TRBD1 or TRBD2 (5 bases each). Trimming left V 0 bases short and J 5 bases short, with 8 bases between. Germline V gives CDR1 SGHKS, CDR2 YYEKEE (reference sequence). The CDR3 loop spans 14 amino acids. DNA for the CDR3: TGTGCCAGCAGCTTGGAGTGGGGGACCGGGGAGCTGTTTTTT. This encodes CASSLEWGTGELFF. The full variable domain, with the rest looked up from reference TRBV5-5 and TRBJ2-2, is DAGVTQSPTHLIKTRGQQVTLRCSPISGHKSVSWYQQVLGQGPQFIFQYYEKEERGRGNFPDRFSARQFPNYSSELNVNALLLGDSALYLCASSLEWGTGELFFGEGSRLTVL.

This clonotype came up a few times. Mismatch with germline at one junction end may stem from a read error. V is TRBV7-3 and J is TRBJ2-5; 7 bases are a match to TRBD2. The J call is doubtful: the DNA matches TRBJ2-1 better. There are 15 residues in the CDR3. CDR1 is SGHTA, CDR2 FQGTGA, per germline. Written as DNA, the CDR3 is TGTGCCAGCAGCTCCGGGACTACTCGCTACGATGAGCAGTTCTTC. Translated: CASSSGTTRYDEQFF.

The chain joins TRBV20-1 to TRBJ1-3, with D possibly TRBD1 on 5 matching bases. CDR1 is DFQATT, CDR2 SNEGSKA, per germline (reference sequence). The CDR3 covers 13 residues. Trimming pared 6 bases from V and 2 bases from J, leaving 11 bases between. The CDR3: CSAGPFPGNTIYF. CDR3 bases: TGCAGTGCGGGACCGTTCCCTGGAAACACCATATATTTT.

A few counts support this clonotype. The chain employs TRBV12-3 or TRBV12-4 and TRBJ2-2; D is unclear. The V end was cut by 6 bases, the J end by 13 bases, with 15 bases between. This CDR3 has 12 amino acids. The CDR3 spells CASSDGPGLLFF. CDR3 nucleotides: TGTGCCAGCAGCGATGGACCCGGGCTGCTGTTTTTT.

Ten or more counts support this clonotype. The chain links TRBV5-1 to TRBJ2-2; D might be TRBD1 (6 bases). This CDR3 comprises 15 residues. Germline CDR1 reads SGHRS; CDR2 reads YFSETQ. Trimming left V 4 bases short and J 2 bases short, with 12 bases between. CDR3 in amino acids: CASSRDTSNTGELFF. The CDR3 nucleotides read TGCGCCAGCAGCCGGGACACTTCAAACACCGGGGAGCTGTTTTTT. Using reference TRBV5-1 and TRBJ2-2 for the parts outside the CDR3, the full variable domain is KAGVTQTPRYLIKTRGQQVTLSCSPISGHRSVSWYQQTPGQGLQFLFEYFSETQRNKGNFPGRFSGRQFSNSRSEMNVSTLELGDSALYLCASSRDTSNTGELFFGEGSRLTVL.

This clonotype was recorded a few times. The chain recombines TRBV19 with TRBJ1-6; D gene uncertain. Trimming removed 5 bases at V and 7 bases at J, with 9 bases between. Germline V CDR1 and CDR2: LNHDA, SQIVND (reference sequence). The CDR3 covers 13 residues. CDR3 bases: TGTGCCAGTAGTGTAACGGGCAATTCACCCCTCCACTTT. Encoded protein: CASSVTGNSPLHF.

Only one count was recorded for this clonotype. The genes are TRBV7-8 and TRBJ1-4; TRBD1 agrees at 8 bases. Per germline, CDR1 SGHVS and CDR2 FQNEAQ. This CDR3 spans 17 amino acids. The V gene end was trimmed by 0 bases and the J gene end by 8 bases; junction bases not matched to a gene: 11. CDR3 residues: CASSLAHFSRGQEKLFF. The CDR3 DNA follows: TGTGCCAGCAGCTTAGCGCATTTTAGCAGGGGGCAAGAAAAACTGTTTTTT.

Written as DNA, the CDR3 is TGTGCCAGCAGCTTAGTCTCTCCAGATACGCAGTATTTT. Amino acids: CASSLVSPDTQYF. The chain is built from TRBV7-8 and TRBJ2-3, with D unclear. The V and J ends lost 1 base and 4 bases respectively, with 6 bases between them. The CDR3 spans 13 residues. The germline V gene has CDR1 SGHVS and CDR2 FQNEAQ. The whole variable domain, remainder taken from reference TRBV7-8 and TRBJ2-3, is GAGVSQSPRYKVAKRGQDVALRCDPISGHVSLFWYQQALGQGPEFLTYFQNEAQLDKSGLPSDRFFAERPEGSVSTLKIQRTQQEDSAVYLCASSLVSPDTQYFGPGTRLTVL.